What follows are 28 T cell receptor beta chains derived from one specimen sequenced in a study of T cell responses to AZD1222 COVID-19 vaccine. Repertoires were generated with immunoSEQ multiplex PCR, while TCRdb's copy carries only in-frame clones and drops some. The sample comprises fewer than 120,000 clones, roughly 90% of which are singletons, and roughly 7.8% rests with the top ten. The source was peripheral blood, collected on day 0 of AZD1222 vaccination. The receptors stem from an adult in good health.

This clone is a singleton in its sample. The chain recombines TRBV7-2 with TRBJ2-7, with D hard to call. Germline lookup yields CDR1 SGHTA and CDR2 FQGNSA. The CDR3 covers 14 residues. V was pared by 1 base and J by 2 bases, with 9 bases between. CDR3 residues: CASSLGGQTYEQYF. The CDR3 DNA is TGTGCCAGCAGCTTAGGTGGGCAGACCTACGAGCAGTACTTC.

The rearrangement joins TRBV9 to TRBJ2-2, with D possibly matching TRBD2 (7 bases). Trimming shortened V by 4 bases and J by 2 bases, and 15 bases separated the two germline ends. CDR3 length: 16 amino acids. Germline CDR1 is SGDLS and CDR2 is YYNGEE. The CDR3 sequence: CASSPRRGGNTGELFF. The CDR3 DNA reads as TGTGCCAGCAGCCCCCGTAGGGGGGGAAACACCGGGGAGCTGTTTTTT.

The chain is built from TRBV2 and TRBJ1-2; unclear D gene. Trimming removed 4 bases at V and 0 bases at J, with 6 bases between. Per the germline V gene, CDR1 is SNHLY and CDR2 is FYNNEI. The CDR3 loop spans 13 amino acids. The CDR3 sequence is CASSAGANYGYTF. CDR3 nucleotide sequence: TGTGCCAGCAGTGCGGGAGCTAACTATGGCTACACCTTC.

The chain employs TRBV6-5 and TRBJ2-7; possibly TRBD1 for D (6 bases). This CDR3 is built from 14 residues. The germline CDR1 and CDR2 sequences are MNHEY and SVGAGI. V lost 0 bases, J lost 4 bases, and 10 bases lay in between. The CDR3 DNA reads as TGTGCCAGCAGTTACTCGCAGGGGCGGTACGAGCAGTACTTC. This encodes CASSYSQGRYEQYF.

The rearrangement uses TRBV28 and TRBJ2-7; the D call may be TRBD1 or TRBD2 (5 bases each). CDR3 length equals 16 residues. Germline V gives CDR1 MDHEN, CDR2 SYDVKM. V lost 10 bases and J 2 bases, leaving 24 bases between the germline ends. CDR3 in amino acids: CATSGTSLAITYEQYF. The CDR3 nucleotides read TGTGCCACCTCCGGGACGTCGCTCGCAATCACCTACGAGCAGTACTTC. The full variable domain, its missing parts supplied by reference TRBV28 and TRBJ2-7, is DVKVTQSSRYLVKRTGEKVFLECVQDMDHENMFWYRQDPGLGLRLIYFSYDVKMKEKGDIPEGYSVSREKKERFSLILESASTNQTSMYLCATSGTSLAITYEQYFGPGTRLTVT.

The rearrangement uses TRBV6-5 and TRBJ1-4, with a weak D call TRBD1 (6 bases). Trimming stripped 4 bases from V and 8 bases from J, with 17 bases between. This CDR3 spans 15 amino acids. Per the germline V gene, CDR1 is MNHEY and CDR2 is SVGAGI. The CDR3 sequence is CASSLSGASGEKLFF. Here the CDR3 DNA reads TGTGCCAGCAGTTTGTCAGGGGCTAGCGGGGAAAAACTGTTTTTT.

The rearrangement joins TRBV28 to TRBJ1-4; 10 positions agree with TRBD1. The ends lost 5 bases at V and 3 bases at J; junction bases unmatched: 6. In germline, CDR1 is MDHEN, CDR2 SYDVKM. CDR3 length: 16 residues. CDR3: CASSRRDRGPNEKLFF. DNA of the CDR3: TGTGCCAGCAGTCGCCGGGACAGGGGCCCTAATGAAAAACTGTTTTTT.

The J gene is TRBJ1-5, the V gene TRBV6-1; possibly TRBD1 for D (5 bases). Germline CDR1 reads MNHNS; CDR2 reads SASEGT. The CDR3 runs 16 residues. V was cut by 4 bases and J by 0 bases, with 13 bases left in between. In DNA form, the CDR3 reads TGTGCCAGCAGTGCTCGACAGATTTATAGCAATCAGCCCCAGCATTTT. The encoded protein is CASSARQIYSNQPQHF.

This chain links TRBV5-6 with TRBJ1-1; D uncertain. Trimming pared 0 bases from V and 1 base from J, leaving 10 bases between. This CDR3 is built from 15 residues. Germline lookup yields CDR1 SGHDT and CDR2 YYEEEE. DNA for the CDR3: TGTGCCAGCAGCTTGGGCCCGGCGGGGAACACTGAAGCTTTCTTT. This encodes CASSLGPAGNTEAFF. The full variable domain, its missing parts supplied by reference TRBV5-6 and TRBJ1-1, is DAGVTQSPTHLIKTRGQQVTLRCSPKSGHDTVSWYQQALGQGPQFIFQYYEEEERQRGNFPDRFSGHQFPNYSSELNVNALLLGDSALYLCASSLGPAGNTEAFFGQGTRLTVV.

This clone was detected only once. V gene TRBV4-1 combines with J gene TRBJ1-1, with D perhaps matching TRBD1 (6 bases). Germline assignment: CDR1 MGHRA and CDR2 YSYEKL. Trimming cost V 0 bases and J 0 bases, with 11 bases left between them. CDR3 length: 16 residues. This chain's CDR3 is CASSQEATGVNTEAFF. The CDR3 nucleotides read TGCGCCAGCAGCCAAGAGGCGACAGGAGTGAACACTGAAGCTTTCTTT.

The V gene is TRBV7-9, the J gene TRBJ2-7; possibly TRBD2 for D (5 bases). The CDR3 contains 15 residues. V was shortened by 5 bases and J by 0 bases, with 14 bases between the two germline ends. Per the germline V gene, CDR1 is SEHNR and CDR2 is FQNEAQ (reference sequence). The DNA for the CDR3 is TGTGCCAGCAGCCCAAGCGGCGCGAGCTCCTACGAGCAGTACTTC. Protein: CASSPSGASSYEQYF.

The count of this clone is one. The rearrangement uses TRBV20-1 and TRBJ2-7; D may be TRBD2 (5 bases). V lost 6 bases to trimming and J lost 9 bases, with 12 bases between them. Germline lookup yields CDR1 DFQATT and CDR2 SNEGSKA (reference sequence). The CDR3 spans 10 residues. CDR3 sequence: CSALDRGQYF. The CDR3 bases are TGCAGTGCACTGGACCGGGGGCAGTACTTC.

Concerning this clone itself: Distinct nucleotide sequences in the sample also encode this CDR3. This chain links TRBV7-8 with TRBJ1-5, with unresolved D. Germline assignment: CDR1 SGHVS and CDR2 FQNEAQ. The CDR3 has 14 residues. V dropped 2 bases and J dropped 0 bases, with 5 bases sitting between them. DNA of the CDR3: TGTGCCAGCAGCTTACTATATAGCAATCAGCCCCAGCATTTT. It encodes CASSLLYSNQPQHF. Looking up the rest from reference TRBV7-8 and TRBJ1-5 gives the full variable domain: GAGVSQSPRYKVAKRGQDVALRCDPISGHVSLFWYQQALGQGPEFLTYFQNEAQLDKSGLPSDRFFAERPEGSVSTLKIQRTQQEDSAVYLCASSLLYSNQPQHFGDGTRLSIL.

This chain connects TRBV28 to TRBJ1-1, with 8 bases fitting TRBD1. J was trimmed by 5 bases and V by 6 bases; bases with no gene match: 8. This CDR3 has 14 residues. Germline loops: CDR1 MDHEN, CDR2 SYDVKM. The CDR3 nucleotides are TGTGCCAGCAGAAGACAGGGGAGGCCGACTGAAGCTTTCTTT. As protein: CASRRQGRPTEAFF.

The table lists this clone with a count of one. V and J are TRBV24-1 and TRBJ2-3, with 8 bases lining up with TRBD1. CDR3 length: 14 amino acids. Trimming at V came to 6 bases and at J to 2 bases, leaving 3 bases not matched to a gene. Germline CDR1 KGHDR, CDR2 SFDVKD. CDR3 protein: CATSSTGVTDTQYF. The CDR3 DNA is TGTGCCACCAGTTCGACAGGGGTCACAGATACGCAGTATTTT.

This clone occurred a few times. This chain connects TRBV11-2 to TRBJ1-1; D gene ambiguous. The V and J ends lost 3 bases and 0 bases respectively, with 23 bases between them. This CDR3 is built from 19 residues. The germline CDR1 and CDR2 sequences are SGHAT and FQNNGV. This CDR3 is CASSLHRQYRPFMNTEAFF. CDR3 bases: TGTGCCAGCAGCTTGCACCGACAATACAGACCGTTCATGAACACTGAAGCTTTCTTT.

This clone was seen a few times. The CDR3 here is CASSLKASSEQYF. The CDR3 DNA follows: TGTGCCAGCAGTCTTAAGGCTAGCAGCGAGCAGTACTTC. The gene calls are TRBV12-3 or TRBV12-4 and TRBJ2-7, with D perhaps matching TRBD2 (5 bases). V was clipped by 5 bases and J by 6 bases, with 14 bases between them. CDR3 length: 13 amino acids.

The chain couples TRBV15 to TRBJ2-1, with a possible D match to TRBD2 (6 bases). V was clipped by 1 base and J by 7 bases, with 17 bases between them. The CDR3 length is 16 residues. Germline V gene data show CDR1 as LNHNV and CDR2 as YYDKDF (reference sequence). CDR3 in DNA: TGTGCCACCAGCAGAGGTAGGGGACTCCTAGGGAATGAGCAGTTCTTC. This codes for CATSRGRGLLGNEQFF.

This clone was recorded once. The chain carries TRBV28 and TRBJ2-3; TRBD2 matches 9 bases. This CDR3 has 15 amino acids. J gave up 8 bases and V 2 bases, and 8 bases lay outside the gene matches. CDR1 and CDR2 from the germline V gene are MDHEN and SYDVKM. The CDR3 region has the DNA TGTGCCAGCAGTTTACTGGCGGGGGGGACTGGTACGCAGTATTTT. This sequence encodes CASSLLAGGTGTQYF. Together with reference TRBV28 and TRBJ2-3, the CDR3 gives the full variable domain: DVKVTQSSRYLVKRTGEKVFLECVQDMDHENMFWYRQDPGLGLRLIYFSYDVKMKEKGDIPEGYSVSREKKERFSLILESASTNQTSMYLCASSLLAGGTGTQYFGPGTRLTVL.

The V gene is TRBV10-3, the J gene TRBJ2-7, with D uncertain. The CDR3 consists of 11 residues. The V end lost 3 bases, the J end lost 4 bases, and 4 bases lay between the germline ends. CDR1 and CDR2 (germline): ENHRY, SYGVKD. The CDR3 coding sequence is TGTGCCATCAGTGACGGTTACGAGCAGTACTTC. This sequence encodes CAISDGYEQYF.

The count of this clone is one. This chain connects TRBV5-4 to TRBJ1-1; no reliable D call. The CDR3 sequence is 15 residues long. Trimming cost V 4 bases and J 0 bases, with 13 bases left between them. From germline, CDR1 is SGHNT and CDR2 YYREEE (reference sequence). The CDR3 DNA reads TGTGCCAGCAGCCCGAGGGCCGGGGTGAACACTGAAGCTTTCTTT. Its translation is CASSPRAGVNTEAFF.

The chain combines TRBV12-3 or TRBV12-4 with TRBJ1-1; D is unresolved. V was clipped by 5 bases and J by 5 bases, with 9 bases between them. The CDR3 totals 12 residues. The CDR3: CASSIHGTEAFF. The CDR3 coding sequence is TGTGCCAGCAGTATTCATGGGACTGAAGCTTTCTTT.

The V and J genes are TRBV28 and TRBJ1-5, with a weak D call TRBD1 (6 bases). The CDR3 has 16 amino acids. Looked up from germline, CDR1 is MDHEN and CDR2 is SYDVKM. V was cut by 4 bases and J by 7 bases, with 20 bases left in between. Here the CDR3 reads CASSSPGTFPAQPQHF. CDR3 sequence (DNA): TGTGCCAGCAGTTCCCCGGGGACATTTCCAGCCCAGCCCCAGCATTTT.

The V call is TRBV29-1, the J call TRBJ2-5; D call uncertain. Germline V CDR1 and CDR2: SQVTM, ANQGSEA. CDR3 size: 13 residues. V was clipped by 4 bases and J by 2 bases, with 11 bases between them. The CDR3 region has the DNA TGCAGCGTTGGAGATAGGGTACAAGAGACCCAGTACTTC. As protein: CSVGDRVQETQYF.

This chain connects TRBV5-1 to TRBJ2-2, with 8 bases fitting TRBD1. The V gene end was trimmed by 3 bases and the J gene end by 0 bases; junction bases not matched to a gene: 10. CDR1 SGHRS and CDR2 YFSETQ come from the germline V gene. The CDR3 is 18 amino acids. The CDR3 reads CASSSRGDRLSNTGELFF. CDR3 nucleotides: TGCGCCAGCAGCTCGAGGGGGGACAGGTTGTCGAACACCGGGGAGCTGTTTTTT.

Only one count was recorded for this clone. V is TRBV28 and J is TRBJ1-1; a possible D gene is TRBD1 (5 bases). The germline V gene encodes CDR1 MDHEN and CDR2 SYDVKM. The CDR3 has 11 residues. Trimming shortened V by 6 bases and J by 6 bases, and 8 bases separated the two germline ends. CDR3 in amino acids: CASRDSPEAFF. The CDR3 coding sequence is TGTGCCAGCAGAGACAGCCCTGAAGCTTTCTTT.

This clone was detected only once. This sequence joins TRBV29-1 and TRBJ2-2, with 9 bases matching TRBD1. The junction had 19 bases not matched to a gene; V was cut back by 7 bases and J by 7 bases. This CDR3 region has 17 residues. The germline gives CDR1 SQVTM, CDR2 ANQGSEA. This chain's CDR3 is CSAVLLYKQGAGGELFF. For the CDR3, the DNA is TGCAGCGCCGTCCTATTGTATAAACAGGGGGCCGGCGGGGAGCTGTTTTTT.

The chain has TRBV3-1 (or the pseudogene TRBV3-2) and TRBJ1-1, with D uncertain. V dropped 1 base and J dropped 5 bases, with 8 bases sitting between them. The CDR3 is 13 amino acids. From germline, CDR1 is LGHDT and CDR2 YNNKEL (reference sequence). CDR3 protein: CASSQVGWTEAFF. CDR3 nucleotides: TGTGCCAGCAGCCAAGTGGGGTGGACTGAAGCTTTCTTT.